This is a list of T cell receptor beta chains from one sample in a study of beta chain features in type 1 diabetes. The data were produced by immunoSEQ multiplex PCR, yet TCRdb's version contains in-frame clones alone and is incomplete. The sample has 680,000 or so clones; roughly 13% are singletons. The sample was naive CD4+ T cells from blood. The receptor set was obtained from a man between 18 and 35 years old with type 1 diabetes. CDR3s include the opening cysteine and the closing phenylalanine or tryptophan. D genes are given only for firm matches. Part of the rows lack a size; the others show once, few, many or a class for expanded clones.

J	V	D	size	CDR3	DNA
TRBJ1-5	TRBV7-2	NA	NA	CASSFQGGGNQPQHF	TGTGCCAGCAGCTTCCAGGGTGGGGGAAATCAGCCCCAGCATTTT
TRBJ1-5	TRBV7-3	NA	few	CASSLAGDQPQHF	TGTGCCAGCAGCTTAGCCGGGGATCAGCCCCAGCATTTT
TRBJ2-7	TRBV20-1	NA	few	CSASTAYEQYF	TGCAGTGCTAGCACAGCCTACGAGCAGTACTTC
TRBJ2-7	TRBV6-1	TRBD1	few	CASGTGSYEQYF	TGTGCCAGCGGGACAGGATCTTACGAGCAGTACTTC
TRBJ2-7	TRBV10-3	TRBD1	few	CAAALDRGLGYEQYF	TGTGCCGCTGCCCTTGACAGGGGTTTAGGCTACGAGCAGTACTTC
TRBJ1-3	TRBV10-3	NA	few	CAIKGVWNGNTIYF	TGTGCCATCAAAGGGGTGTGGAATGGAAACACCATATATTTT
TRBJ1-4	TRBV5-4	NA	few	CASSLMGTAEKLFF	TGTGCCAGCAGCCTGATGGGGACCGCAGAAAAACTGTTTTTT
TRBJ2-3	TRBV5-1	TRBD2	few	CASSSGTSGPMDTQYF	TGCGCCAGCAGCTCCGGGACTAGCGGGCCTATGGATACGCAGTATTTT
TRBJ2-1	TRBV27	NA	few	CAGRGEAAYNEQFF	TGTGCCGGACGAGGAGAGGCGGCCTACAATGAGCAGTTCTTC
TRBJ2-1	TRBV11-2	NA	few	CASSRLGFKNNEQFF	TGTGCCAGCAGCCGCCTGGGTTTTAAGAACAATGAGCAGTTCTTC
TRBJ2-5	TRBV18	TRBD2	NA	CASSPGGTSDPQETQYF	TGTGCCAGCTCGCCGGGGGGTACCTCCGACCCCCAAGAGACCCAGTACTTC
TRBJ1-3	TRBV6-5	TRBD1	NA	CASSPRTGVGNTIYF	TGTGCCAGCAGCCCCCGGACAGGGGTTGGAAACACCATATATTTT
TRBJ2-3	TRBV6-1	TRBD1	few	CAGRRTGVSTDTQYF	TGTGCCGGAAGGAGGACAGGGGTTAGCACAGATACGCAGTATTTT
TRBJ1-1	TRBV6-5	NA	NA	CASSRNMNTEAFF	TGTGCCAGCAGTCGGAACATGAACACTGAAGCTTTCTTT
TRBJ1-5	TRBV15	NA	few	CATSRGGGTTYSNQPQHF	TGTGCCACCAGCAGAGGAGGTGGGACAACATATAGCAATCAGCCCCAGCATTTT
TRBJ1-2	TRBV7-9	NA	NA	CASSLGWTAAYGYTF	TGTGCCAGCAGCTTAGGATGGACGGCTGCTTATGGCTACACCTTC
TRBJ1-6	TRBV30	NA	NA	CAWSPGASGSPLHF	TGTGCCTGGTCCCCGGGGGCTTCAGGTTCACCCCTCCACTTT
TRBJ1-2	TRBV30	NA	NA	CAWSPPKQGRGYTF	TGTGCCTGGAGTCCGCCCAAGCAGGGACGTGGCTACACCTTC
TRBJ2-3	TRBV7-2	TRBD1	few	CASSLTGVIGTDTQYF	TGTGCCAGCAGCTTAACAGGGGTGATCGGCACAGATACGCAGTATTTT
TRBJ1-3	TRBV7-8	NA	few	CASTKGSGLSGNTIYF	TGTGCCAGCACCAAAGGGTCCGGGTTATCTGGAAACACCATATATTTT
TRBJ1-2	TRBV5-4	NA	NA	CASSPGEGYGYTF	TGTGCCAGCAGCCCTGGGGAGGGCTATGGCTACACCTTC
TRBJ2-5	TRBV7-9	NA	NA	CASSLLLETQYF	TGTGCCAGCAGCTTACTGTTGGAGACCCAGTACTTC
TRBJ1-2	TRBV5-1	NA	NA	CASSLTVSYGYTF	TGCGCCAGCAGCCTAACAGTTTCCTATGGCTACACCTTC
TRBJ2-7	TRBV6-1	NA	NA	CASSEGQVTYEQYF	TGTGCCAGCAGTGAAGGACAGGTTACCTACGAGCAGTACTTC
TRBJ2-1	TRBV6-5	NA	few	CAISGPNNEQFF	TGTGCCATCAGTGGTCCAAACAATGAGCAGTTCTTC
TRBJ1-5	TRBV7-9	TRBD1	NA	CASSLAGGTVQPQHF	TGTGCCAGCAGCTTAGCGGGGGGGACAGTCCAGCCCCAGCATTTT
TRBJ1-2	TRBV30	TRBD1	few	CAWSQGDYGYTF	TGTGCCTGGAGCCAGGGGGACTATGGCTACACCTTC
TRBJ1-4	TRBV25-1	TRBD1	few	CASSPRTGLYEKLFF	TGTGCCAGCAGTCCAAGGACAGGGCTCTATGAAAAACTGTTTTTT
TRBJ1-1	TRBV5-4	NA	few	CASSSFGPSGTEAFF	TGTGCCAGCAGCTCATTTGGGCCAAGCGGGACTGAAGCTTTCTTT
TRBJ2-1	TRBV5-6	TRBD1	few	CASSWDRQNYNEQFF	TGTGCCAGCAGCTGGGACAGGCAGAATTACAATGAGCAGTTCTTC
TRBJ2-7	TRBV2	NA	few	CASRTSYEQYF	TGTGCCAGCAGGACATCTTACGAGCAGTACTTC
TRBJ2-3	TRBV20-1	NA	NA	CSARRDTQYF	TGCAGTGCTAGGAGGGATACGCAGTATTTT
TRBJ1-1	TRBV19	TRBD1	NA	CASSIQATGRAEAFF	TGTGCCAGTAGTATACAGGCGACAGGGCGGGCTGAAGCTTTCTTT
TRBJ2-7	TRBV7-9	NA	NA	CASSFGRASSYEQYF	TGTGCCAGCAGCTTCGGCAGGGCCAGCTCCTACGAGCAGTACTTC
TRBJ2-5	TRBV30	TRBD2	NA	CAWNGGGPETQYF	TGTGCCTGGAATGGGGGGGGACCGGAGACCCAGTACTTC
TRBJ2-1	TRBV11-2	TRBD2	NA	CASSSISGGRSYNEQFF	TGTGCCAGCAGCTCCATTAGCGGGGGCAGATCCTACAATGAGCAGTTCTTC
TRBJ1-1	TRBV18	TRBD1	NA	CASSPPAGGNSEAFF	TGTGCCAGCTCACCACCGGCAGGGGGTAACTCAGAAGCTTTCTTT
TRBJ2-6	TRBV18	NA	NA	CASSPRPISGANVLTF	TGTGCCAGCTCACCACGCCCGATCTCTGGGGCCAACGTCCTGACTTTC
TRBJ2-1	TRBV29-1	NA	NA	CSVPRHKSSYNGQFF	TGCAGCGTTCCGCGGCACAAGAGCTCCTACAATGGGCAGTTCTTC
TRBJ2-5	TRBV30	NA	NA	CAWTFSGAPGTQYF	TGTGCCTGGACCTTTTCGGGGGCCCCAGGGACCCAGTACTTC